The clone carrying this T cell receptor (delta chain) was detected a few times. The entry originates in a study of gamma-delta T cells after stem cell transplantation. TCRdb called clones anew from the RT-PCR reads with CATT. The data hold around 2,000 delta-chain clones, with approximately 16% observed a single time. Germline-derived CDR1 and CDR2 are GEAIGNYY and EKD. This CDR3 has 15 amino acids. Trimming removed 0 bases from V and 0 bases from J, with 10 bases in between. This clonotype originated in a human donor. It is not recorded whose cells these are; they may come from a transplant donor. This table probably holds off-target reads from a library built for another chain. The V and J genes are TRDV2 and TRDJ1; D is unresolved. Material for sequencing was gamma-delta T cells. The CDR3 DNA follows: TGTGCCTGTGACACCGTGGTCAGGTACACCGATAAACTCATCTTT. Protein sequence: CACDTVVRYTDKLIF.